The T cell receptor (beta chain) under discussion was sequenced for a study of T cell responses to AZD1222 COVID-19 vaccine. The CDR3 runs to 13 residues. Per the germline V gene, CDR1 is SNHLY and CDR2 is FYNNEI. The ends were cut back, 6 bases at V and 0 bases at J, with 6 bases in the middle. Assay used: immunoSEQ multiplex PCR; TCRdb lists only in-frame clones, some missing. The sample yields 90,000 to 150,000 clones, more than 85% seen once. Study-level results: Baseline serology detected seropositivity in only five or six AZD1222 recipients. Reportedly, close to half of spike-specific TCRs are directed against unmutated variant regions. Vaccine-associated CD4 TCRs ranged over spike, dominating at 160-218 and 743-854. The donor cohort was predominantly white British with a female majority, and clonal diversity may have been underestimated.

Points on this clone: The antigen remains undetermined.

The material sequenced was peripheral blood, taken 28 days after the second AZD1222 dose. The clonotype originates from an adult who received the AZD1222 COVID-19 vaccine. The chain is built from TRBV2 and TRBJ1-5; D unclear. The CDR3 spells CASSVHSNQPQHF. The CDR3 DNA reads as TGTGCCAGCAGCGTACATAGCAATCAGCCCCAGCATTTT.